One and the same sample provided the 15 T cell receptor beta chains below, sequenced in a study of T-cell memory formation after mild COVID-19. TCRdb reanalysed the 5' RACE reads using MiXCR and keeps one entry per CDR3 protein. The table shows roughly 410,000 distinct CDR3 sequences, with 24% occurring only once. Sequencing used PBMCs or a T cell subset sorted from them (not recorded which). These receptor sequences come from an adult woman who had mild COVID-19 (a few samples of this study predate the infection). Cell type and time point are not known.

This clonotype has at least ten counts. CDR3 loop: CASSSMGYEQFF. The CDR3 nucleotides read TGTGCCAGCAGTTCAATGGGATATGAGCAGTTCTTC. V and J are TRBV6-5 and TRBJ2-1, with D uncertain. Per the germline V gene, CDR1 is MNHEY and CDR2 is SVGAGI. This CDR3 spans 12 amino acids. The V and J ends lost 4 bases and 8 bases respectively, with 9 bases between them.

This CDR3 is CASSQVALADEQYF. The DNA of the CDR3 is TGCGCCAGCAGCCAAGTCGCTCTCGCCGACGAGCAGTACTTC. This chain connects TRBV4-1 to TRBJ2-7; unclear D gene. The CDR3 has 14 amino acids. V lost 1 base and J 5 bases, leaving 12 bases between the germline ends. CDR1 and CDR2 from the germline V gene are MGHRA and YSYEKL.

The chain combines TRBV24-1 with TRBJ2-6; D not resolved. V lost 3 bases to trimming and J lost 4 bases, with 6 bases between them. Germline lookup yields CDR1 KGHDR and CDR2 SFDVKD. The CDR3 extends over 14 amino acids. In DNA, the CDR3 is TGTGCCACCAGTGATCCACTGGGGGCCAACGTCCTGACTTTC. Protein: CATSDPLGANVLTF.

The chain has TRBV15 and TRBJ2-1; possible D gene TRBD2, 6 bases. The CDR3 spans 16 residues. The V gene's germline CDR1 is LNHNV and CDR2 YYDKDF (reference sequence). The V end was cut by 0 bases, the J end by 5 bases, with 14 bases between. The CDR3 sequence is CATSREPLAADNEQFF. The CDR3 nucleotides read TGTGCCACCAGCAGAGAGCCTTTAGCGGCTGACAATGAGCAGTTCTTC.

The genes are TRBV20-1 and TRBJ1-2; 8 bases map to TRBD1. Unmatched junction bases numbered 7, after V lost 3 bases and J lost 4 bases. The CDR3 runs to 14 residues. The germline V gene encodes CDR1 DFQATT and CDR2 SNEGSKA (reference sequence). CDR3 nucleotides: TGCAGTGCTAGTCACCAGGGGGCGGGCTATGGCTACACCTTC. Its translation is CSASHQGAGYGYTF.

V usage is TRBV12-3 or TRBV12-4 and J usage is TRBJ2-7, with D perhaps TRBD1 or TRBD2 (6 bases each). The CDR3 sequence is 14 residues long. Trimming shortened V by 3 bases and J by 6 bases, and 15 bases separated the two germline ends. CDR3 nucleotide sequence: TGTGCCAGCAGTTTTGAGCGGAGGGGGTCCGAGCAGTACTTC. This encodes CASSFERRGSEQYF.

This clonotype has a handful of counts. The genes are TRBV18 and TRBJ2-5, with TRBD1 matching over 7 bases. V lost 5 bases, J lost 5 bases, and 8 bases stayed unmatched. The length of the CDR3 is 14 residues. Germline-derived CDR1 and CDR2 are KGHSH and LQKENI. The CDR3 reads CASSGTGAEETQYF. The CDR3 DNA reads TGTGCCAGCTCAGGAACAGGGGCGGAGGAGACCCAGTACTTC.

This clonotype turned up a few times. CDR3: CATSGSLDEQFF. The CDR3 DNA sequence: TGTGCCACCAGCGGCTCCTTAGATGAGCAGTTCTTC. The V gene is TRBV24-1, the J gene TRBJ2-1, with D unclear. V was trimmed by 7 bases and J by 8 bases, leaving 11 bases between them. Germline values: CDR1 KGHDR, CDR2 SFDVKD. This CDR3 spans 12 amino acids.

The rearrangement uses TRBV7-3 and TRBJ2-7; D unresolved. Germline CDR1 and CDR2: SGHTA and FQGTGA. CDR3 size: 13 residues. V lost 5 bases and J lost 4, with 12 bases in between. CDR3 loop: CASSKKTDYEQYF. In DNA form, the CDR3 reads TGTGCCAGCAGCAAGAAGACCGATTACGAGCAGTACTTC.

There are a few counts of this clonotype. The V call is TRBV12-3 or TRBV12-4, the J call TRBJ2-1; possibly TRBD2 for D (5 bases). This CDR3 region has 12 residues. V lost 6 bases and J lost 7, with 10 bases in between. CDR3 residues: CASSRTGNEQFF. CDR3 nucleotide sequence: TGTGCCAGCAGCCGCACGGGGAATGAGCAGTTCTTC.

The rearrangement uses TRBV15 and TRBJ1-4; a possible D gene is TRBD1 (5 bases). The CDR3 has 14 amino acids. In germline, CDR1 is LNHNV, CDR2 YYDKDF (reference sequence). V was cut by 8 bases and J by 8 bases, with 18 bases left in between. The CDR3: CATRSGPSTEKLFF. The CDR3 DNA reads TGTGCCACCCGATCAGGGCCGTCTACCGAAAAACTGTTTTTT.

This clonotype turned up a few times. The rearrangement links TRBV5-5 to TRBJ2-7, with D perhaps assigned TRBD1 or TRBD2 (5 bases each). Germline CDR1 and CDR2: SGHKS and YYEKEE (reference sequence). With 4 bases removed from V and 9 bases from J, the gap between germline ends came to 23 bases. There are 15 residues in the CDR3. CDR3 protein: CASSHYRSGPSVQYF. CDR3 DNA: TGTGCCAGCAGCCACTATCGATCGGGACCTTCTGTGCAGTACTTC.

CDR3 protein: CASSLGLAGSDTQYF. CDR3 nucleotide sequence: TGTGCCAGCAGCCTGGGACTAGCGGGGTCAGATACGCAGTATTTT. The V call is TRBV7-3, the J call TRBJ2-3; TRBD2 matches at 13 bases. J gave up 4 bases and V 5 bases, and 3 bases lay outside the gene matches. The CDR3 loop spans 15 amino acids. The germline V gene encodes CDR1 SGHTA and CDR2 FQGTGA. Looking up the rest from reference TRBV7-3 and TRBJ2-3 gives the full variable domain: GAGVSQTPSNKVTEKGKYVELRCDPISGHTALYWYRQSLGQGPEFLIYFQGTGAADDSGLPNDRFFAVRPEGSVSTLKIQRTERGDSAVYLCASSLGLAGSDTQYFGPGTRLTVL.

The genes are TRBV20-1 and TRBJ2-1; D is possibly TRBD2 (5 bases). Trimming left V 6 bases short and J 1 base short, with 13 bases between. Germline assignment: CDR1 DFQATT and CDR2 SNEGSKA (reference sequence). This CDR3 region has 14 residues. For the CDR3, the DNA is TGCAGTGCCCCTAGCTCGGTGTCCTACAATGAGCAGTTCTTC. As protein: CSAPSSVSYNEQFF.

In its sample, this clonotype was seen a few times. The chain joins TRBV7-6 to TRBJ2-5; no clear D. The CDR3 is 17 amino acids. With 1 base removed from V and 0 bases from J, the gap between germline ends came to 15 bases. CDR1 SGHVS and CDR2 FNYEAQ come from the germline V gene. CDR3 amino acids: CASSLELVGRDQETQYF. CDR3 bases: TGTGCCAGCAGCTTAGAGCTTGTGGGTAGAGACCAAGAGACCCAGTACTTC.